This TCR beta chain was recovered during a study of CD8 T cells in ankylosing spondylitis. Broader study findings: Significant enrichment of disease-linked clones was reportedly seen in matched ankylosing spondylitis synovial fluid. There were earlier reports of some motif variants in reactive arthritis synovial fluid and blood. Characteristic, it appeared, of ankylosing spondylitis blood was a TCR beta motif of eight highly homologous variants.

Germline CDR1 is SNHLY and CDR2 is FYNNEI. With 1 base removed from V and 0 bases from J, the gap between germline ends came to 4 bases. This CDR3 has 15 residues. It was by quantitative 5'-RACE with molecular barcodes that TCR beta libraries were made. TCRdb re-called the 5' RACE reads through MiXCR, storing one row per CDR3 protein. The sample has about 270,000 distinct CDR3 sequences; roughly 32% are singletons. This clonotype has more than one count but fewer than ten. Antigen unknown. The chain is built from TRBV2 and TRBJ1-6; D gene ambiguous. Sequenced sample: blood, either unsorted or a sorted T cell fraction (not recorded which). The clonotype was recovered from a male donor with ankylosing spondylitis or in good health (not recorded which). The CDR3 sequence: CASSEGASYNSPLHF. The CDR3 nucleotides are TGTGCCAGCAGTGAAGGGGCCTCCTATAATTCACCCCTCCACTTT.